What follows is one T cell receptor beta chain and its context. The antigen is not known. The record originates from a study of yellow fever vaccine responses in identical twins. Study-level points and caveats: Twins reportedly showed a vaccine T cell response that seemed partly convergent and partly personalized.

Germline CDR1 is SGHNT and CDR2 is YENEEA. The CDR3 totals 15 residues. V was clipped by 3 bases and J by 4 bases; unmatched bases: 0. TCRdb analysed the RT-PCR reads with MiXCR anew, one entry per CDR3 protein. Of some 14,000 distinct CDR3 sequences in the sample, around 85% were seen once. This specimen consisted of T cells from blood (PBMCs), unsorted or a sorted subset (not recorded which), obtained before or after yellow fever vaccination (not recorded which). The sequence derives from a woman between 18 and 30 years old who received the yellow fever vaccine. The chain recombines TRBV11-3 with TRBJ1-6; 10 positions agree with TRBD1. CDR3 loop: CASSLGQGYNSPLHF. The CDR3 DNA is TGTGCCAGCAGCTTGGGACAGGGGTATAATTCACCCCTCCACTTT.